These 8 T cell receptor beta chains originate from one sample sequenced in a study of blood T cell repertoires in COVID-19. Clones were read by immunoSEQ multiplex PCR, and TCRdb kept only the in-frame ones, dropping some. Seen here are a few hundred thousand clones, about 87% observed once, and the top ten hold approximately 2.2%. Sequenced material: peripheral blood. These receptors originate from a woman aged 45-59 years with acute or convalescent COVID-19.

In its sample, this clone was seen once. The V gene is TRBV7-3, the J gene TRBJ1-2; 9 nucleotides match TRBD1. This CDR3 region has 15 residues. The V segment lost 0 bases and the J segment 4 bases; nucleotides outside the gene matches: 3. Germline V gene data show CDR1 as SGHTA and CDR2 as FQGTGA. This chain's CDR3 is CASSLTGQGGYGYTF. The CDR3 coding sequence is TGTGCCAGCAGCTTAACGGGACAGGGAGGCTATGGCTACACCTTC.

This clone was found once. The chain combines TRBV5-1 with TRBJ2-2; no firm D call. CDR3 size: 17 residues. The V gene's germline CDR1 is SGHRS and CDR2 YFSETQ. V was pared by 1 base and J by 1 base, with 14 bases between. This CDR3 reads CASSLLGAYLNTGELFF. In nucleotides, the CDR3 is TGCGCCAGCAGCTTGCTCGGTGCATACTTGAACACCGGGGAGCTGTTTTTT.

The chain combines TRBV7-2 with TRBJ2-7; possibly TRBD1 for D (5 bases). Germline-derived CDR1 and CDR2 are SGHTA and FQGNSA. Trimming took 5 bases from V and 0 from J, leaving 11 bases between them. The CDR3 totals 14 residues. CDR3 in amino acids: CASSARATSYEQYF. In DNA, the CDR3 is TGTGCCAGCAGCGCCAGGGCAACCTCCTACGAGCAGTACTTC. The variable domain in full, with the rest retrieved from reference TRBV7-2 and TRBJ2-7, is GAGVSQSPSNKVTEKGKDVELRCDPISGHTALYWYRQSLGQGLEFLIYFQGNSAPDKSGLPSDRFSAERTGGSVSTLTIQRTQQEDSAVYLCASSARATSYEQYFGPGTRLTVT.

The chain links TRBV2 to TRBJ1-5; no firm D call. The CDR3 runs to 13 residues. V gave up 4 bases and J gave up 9 bases, with 13 bases separating them. The V gene's germline CDR1 is SNHLY and CDR2 FYNNEI. As DNA, the CDR3 is TGTGCCAGCAGTGTATCCGGTATCTGGCCCCAGCATTTT. Its translation: CASSVSGIWPQHF.

The J gene is TRBJ2-1, the V gene TRBV10-3, with 8 bases identical to TRBD2. The CDR3 consists of 14 residues. Germline-derived CDR1 and CDR2 are ENHRY and SYGVKD. Trimming removed 6 bases from V and 6 bases from J; junction bases left unmatched: 7. CDR3 region: CAIRDLSGTNEQFF. As DNA, the CDR3 is TGTGCCATCAGAGACCTTAGCGGGACCAATGAGCAGTTCTTC.

V is TRBV11-2 and J is TRBJ1-1, with a tentative D call TRBD1 (6 bases). Between the trimmed V and J ends, which lost 0 bases and 7 bases, there was a span of 15 bases. CDR1 SGHAT and CDR2 FQNNGV come from the germline V gene. The CDR3 totals 15 residues. CDR3 region: CASSLDGQGLVEAFF. The CDR3 nucleotides are TGTGCCAGCAGCTTAGACGGGCAGGGGCTGGTTGAAGCTTTCTTT.

This chain connects TRBV27 to TRBJ2-1; 11 bases align to TRBD2. Looked up from germline, CDR1 is MNHEY and CDR2 is SMNVEV (reference sequence). The junction had 22 bases not matched to a gene; V was cut back by 6 bases and J by 3 bases. The CDR3 has 21 residues. CDR3 bases: TGTGCCAGCAGCCCAAGCCCCACTAGCGGGAGCTCCTCGGGACGCTACAATGAGCAGTTCTTC. It specifies CASSPSPTSGSSSGRYNEQFF.

The chain employs TRBV7-8 and TRBJ2-4; 9 nucleotides align to TRBD1. The germline V gene has CDR1 SGHVS and CDR2 FQNEAQ. V shed 5 bases and J 7 bases; nucleotides not matched to a gene: 9. The CDR3 is made up of 15 amino acids. CDR3 protein: CASSVSTGTGNIQYF. The DNA for the CDR3 is TGTGCCAGCAGCGTATCAACCGGGACAGGGAACATTCAGTACTTC.